This TCR beta chain was sequenced in a study of cytomegalovirus exposure and HLA in healthy donors (dated by TCRdb to about 2017). At the level of the whole study: According to an earlier analysis of several hundred of the donors, 150 million to 200 million T cells yielded 95 million to 140 million unique TCR beta sequences and approximately 300 Gb of sequence data. Class I and class II HLA loci were covered by the typing at four-digit resolution. Rather than using new phenotypic data, the later analysis identified candidate immune exposures from TCR beta sequences and from how often those sequences occurred across donors. A handful of DR-DQ haplotypes were handled as single units for association and clustering because linkage in the cohort was strong. The study aimed to test whether signatures of past pathogen exposure could be identified by cataloging public T cell receptors. Donor age, sex, ethnicity and CMV serostatus were collected together with the repertoire data. The number of donors typed differed by locus, with about 629-630 for A, B, C, DRB1 and DQB1, more than 500 for DQA1, under 610 for DPA1, and around 450 for DPB1. A later genetic analysis took genome-wide SNP genotypes for about 55% of the roughly 700 donors and used that subset as a discovery cohort. The study profiled the T cell repertoires of hundreds of subjects by immunosequencing and related them to cytomegalovirus serostatus. To decide whether each TCR beta V gene segment behaved as functional or pseudogenic, an earlier analysis of 587 of the donors relied on high-throughput TCR beta sequencing. To study patterns of TCR occurrence, a later analysis re-analyzed previously published TCR beta repertoires from just over 650 donors and added high-resolution HLA genotyping. Of the 398 genotyped donors, over 70% fell in the genetic ancestry cluster associated with self-reported Caucasian donors. High-throughput TCR immunosequencing, statistical association of individual TCRs with disease status, and machine learning were combined to predict cytomegalovirus infection status. Among some 410 genotyped donors of the cohort, an average of approximately 220,000 unique TCR beta nucleotide sequences was sequenced per donor, of which about 18% were non-productive. A separate validation cohort of over a hundred different subjects was used in addition to the 666-subject first cohort. Every discovery cohort repertoire had been produced on one sequencing platform. An early release that covered roughly 600 HLA-typed donors contained 300 to 350 gigabases of sequencing data and 70 million to 100 million unique TCR sequences.

About this clone: Its antigen remains unidentified.

Preparation of the library involved the immunoSEQ multiplex PCR assay. A mixture of 60 forward primers for TCR Vbeta segments and 13 reverse primers for TCR Jbeta segments was used in the multiplex PCR. The CDR3 region of rearranged TCR beta genes was amplified from genomic DNA by a multiplex PCR assay. On the Illumina HiSeq System, the amplified TCR beta libraries were sequenced as 87-base-pair reads. As for how the authors treated the data: Across the 600 to 700 repertoires, a later analysis counted tens of millions of unique TCR beta chains, about 10 million of which were shared by at least two donors. Raw reads were error-corrected and collapsed into unique sequences with a nearest-neighbor algorithm that merged closely related sequences to remove PCR and sequencing errors. Alignment of CDR3 sequences to IMGT reference sequences was used to assign V, D and J gene segments. For a sequence to be retained, a match of at least six nucleotides was required to both a V gene segment and a J gene segment. Rearrangements were classified as productive when the CDR3 lacked stop codons and remained in frame with V and J, and all other rearrangements were classified as non-productive. CDR3 was defined by IMGT convention, running from the second conserved V-encoded cysteine to the conserved J-encoded phenylalanine. In an earlier analysis of 587 of the donors, sequences lacking an unambiguous match to a single V gene segment were excluded. An earlier analysis of approximately 590 of the donors classified V segments as functional when productive rearrangements were above 56.7% and as segregating when the standard deviation between donors was above 5%. To diagnose cytomegalovirus status from the catalog of TCR beta chain sequences, a statistical classification framework was built. In a later analysis, V and J genes were assigned by comparing TCR nucleotide sequences against IMGT/GENE-DB human TR gene sequences. Using the TCRdist pipeline, a later analysis assigned CDR3 sequences along with most-parsimonious VDJ recombination scenarios. In a later analysis, every TCR beta chain was defined by the combination of its CDR3 amino acid sequence and its V-gene family, and reads without a unique V-gene family were dropped. In a later analysis, 450 to 600 highly shared, low-generation-probability nucleotide sequences were removed to address suspected cross-contamination and a sequencing artifact. In a later analysis, a clonal expansion index for each public chain was calculated from normalized within-repertoire ranks of inferred template counts. A later analysis computed generation probabilities with a VDJ recombination model fitted to out-of-frame rearrangements, and checked the results against IGoR. A later analysis scored TCR-TCR, TCR-HLA and TCR-CMV co-occurrence with hypergeometric tests, applying a repertoire-size bias correction to TCR pairs. In a later analysis, false discovery rates were estimated by permuting HLA or CMV assignments 20 times. In a later analysis, co-occurring TCRs were grouped with DBSCAN, and TCRdist sequence similarity was added when clustering was performed within HLA-allele-positive subsets. Repertoires with fewer than 30,000 or more than 120,000 public chains were left out of co-occurrence clustering, as were five repertoires with anomalous nucleotide sharing. TCRdb mirrors the immuneACCESS table, restricted to in-frame sequences. Some clones are absent from its copies; in checked studies, under half trace to an unresolved V gene, and the reason for the others is unknown. The V and J calls and clone size were taken over from that table, and D and trimming were inferred from the DNA. For this sample, the table gives over 100,000 clones. The ten largest clones represent approximately 1.6% of the sample.

The germline V gene provides CDR1 SQVTM and CDR2 ANQGSEA. Including cysteine and phenylalanine, the CDR3 has 14 amino acids. CDR3 DNA only is kept here, 42 bases in frame from base 1. V is pared back by 7 bases and J by 0 bases, with 12 bases lying between the germline termini. In total, 500 to 700 healthy bone marrow donors made up the cohort. At the time of sampling, every cohort member was nominally healthy, though immune exposures that went unrecorded were likely present. The donor was CMV seronegative and was included in the group of several hundred seronegative cohort members. Each donor provided a peripheral blood sample, and peripheral blood mononuclear cells were used for TCR beta sequencing. Genomic DNA extraction from the blood cell samples was performed with the Qiagen DNeasy Blood Extraction Kit. Points the paper makes about the study in general: An association between a missense DCLRE1C variant and V-gene and J-gene trimming of TCR beta chains was found in a later genetic analysis and replicated in an independent cohort. A further reported finding was that TCR beta sequences accurately predicted the HLA-A and HLA-B alleles for most subjects in the first cohort. According to the authors, the approach could potentially be generalized to other disease states and immunological phenotypes. In a later analysis, HLA-associated TCR beta chains showed more clonal expansion and lower generation probabilities than non-associated chains that were equally common. The sequencing pipeline was judged likely to have produced a cluster of highly shared sequence variants as a technical artifact. A later analysis associated some 17,000 TCR beta sequences with specific HLA alleles at a false discovery rate of 0.05. In an earlier analysis of over 550 of the donors, most TCR beta V segments were observed in productive rearrangements about 90% or about 30% of the time, broadly matching IMGT annotations. In a later analysis, the rate of TCR association differed among HLA loci, with DRB1 alleles having the most associated TCRs and HLA-C alleles having the fewest. Three of the identified cytomegalovirus-associated TCR beta chains were confirmed in vitro to be specific for cytomegalovirus antigens. The classifier was reported to diagnose cytomegalovirus status with high specificity and sensitivity in both the original and validation cohorts. Because some donors lacked HLA typing at each locus, the association tests relied only on the typed subset. In a later analysis, most CMV-associated TCR beta chains were found to appear HLA-restricted, with HLA associations seemingly driven largely by CMV exposure. CMV serostatus was the only immune exposure information available for the cohort. The study listed 150 to 200 TCR beta chains as associated with cytomegalovirus. According to a later genetic analysis, donors in an Asian-associated ancestry cluster had fewer N-insertions in productive TCRs than the approximately 650-donor mean. When HLA alleles, especially DR and DQ, strongly co-occurred, attributing TCR associations to individual alleles was difficult. Several of the top co-occurrence clusters appeared to be linked to parvovirus B19, influenza, CMV and Epstein-Barr virus, according to a later analysis. Across donors, most TCR sequences were observed very rarely, whereas some public TCRs were present in many individuals. Only TCR beta chains were sequenced in this cohort, and the absence of alpha or paired-chain data limited detectable features. The 87-base-pair reads could not distinguish some IMGT-functional V segments, including TRBV6-2 and TRBV6-3, so those segments were excluded. Linkage disequilibrium might explain the correlated functional status among segregating V segments, but an unknown experimental factor could not be ruled out. The presence/absence analyses assumed that sequencing depth was roughly uniform across donors, and that assumption may not be true. Because counts were too low, fewer than 20 rarely observed V segments, including chromosome 9 orphons, were excluded from the earlier analysis of 587 of the donors.

Specimen: PBMCs. The TCR was taken from a young man in good health and CMV-seronegative. The V gene is TRBV29-1 and the J gene is TRBJ2-2, with the D segment identity uncertain. The CDR3 reads as follows: CSASTHANTGELFF. Here is the DNA: TGCAGCGCCTCGACTCATGCGAACACCGGGGAGCTGTTTTTT.